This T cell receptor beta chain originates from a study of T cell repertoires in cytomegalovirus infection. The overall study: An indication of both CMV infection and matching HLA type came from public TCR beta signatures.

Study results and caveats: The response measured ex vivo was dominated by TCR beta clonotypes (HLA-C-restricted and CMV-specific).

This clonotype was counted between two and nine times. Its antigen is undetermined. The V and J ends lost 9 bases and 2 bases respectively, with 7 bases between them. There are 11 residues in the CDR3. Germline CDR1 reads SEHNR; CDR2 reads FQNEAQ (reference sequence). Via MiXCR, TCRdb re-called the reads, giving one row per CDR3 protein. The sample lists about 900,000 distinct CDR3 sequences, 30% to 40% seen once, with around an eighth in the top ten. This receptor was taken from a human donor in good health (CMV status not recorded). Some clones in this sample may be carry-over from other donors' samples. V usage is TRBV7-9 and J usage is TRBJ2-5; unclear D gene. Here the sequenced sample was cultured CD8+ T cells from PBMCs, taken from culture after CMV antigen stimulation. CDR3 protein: CASGLQETQYF. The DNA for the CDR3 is TGTGCCAGTGGGCTACAAGAGACCCAGTACTTC.